This is a list of T cell receptor beta chains from one sample in a study of metastatic and nonmetastatic thyroid tumors. TCRdb re-called the PCR reads via MiXCR. The sample includes 20,000 to 25,000 clones, just over 20% of them seen just once. Sequencing was performed on blood. All receptors come from a female donor with papillary thyroid cancer or a benign thyroid nodule (not recorded which). Some clones in this sample may be carry-over from other donors' samples. The CDR3 runs from the conserved cysteine through the conserved F or W. The D gene is left open where the match is weak. Size tells how often a clone was seen (once, few, many) or the class of an expanded clone, and some rows leave it out.

V gene	clone size	J gene	D gene	CDR3 DNA	CDR3 protein
TRBV14	many	TRBJ2-1	NA	TGTGCCAGCAGCCAAACTAGAGCCCTTTACAATGAGCAGTTCTTC	CASSQTRALYNEQFF
TRBV30	medium-sized	TRBJ2-1	TRBD1	TGTGCCTGGGATGACAGGGGGCAGGTTGAGCAGTTCTTC	CAWDDRGQVEQFF
TRBV19	medium-sized	TRBJ2-5	NA	TGTGCCAGTAGTCCCCCCGACGCCTGGGAGACCCAGTACTTC	CASSPPDAWETQYF
TRBV4-2	many	TRBJ2-1	NA	TGTGCCAGCAGCCAAGTCGACGGGGTAAGGTTCTTC	CASSQVDGVRFF
TRBV27	NA	TRBJ2-7	NA	TGTGCCAGCAAGAGGAGTGGGACATCCCCCCTCGGGCAGTACTTC	CASKRSGTSPLGQYF
TRBV27	few	TRBJ2-1	NA	TGTGCCAGCAGTTTTAAAGGGGCGTGTAGCTTAACCTACAATGAGCGGTTCTTC	CASSFKGACSLTYNERFF
TRBV7-6	many	TRBJ2-4	NA	TGTGCCAGCAGCCTCGACAGGTCCCTAGCCAAAAACATTCAGTACTTC	CASSLDRSLAKNIQYF
TRBV7-7	many	TRBJ2-7	NA	TGTGCCAGCAGCTTAGGGCAGGGAAACTACGAGCAGTACTTC	CASSLGQGNYEQYF
TRBV18	many	TRBJ2-3	NA	TGTGCCAGCTCACCAAATTCCCCGACGGGAGATACGCAGTATTTT	CASSPNSPTGDTQYF
TRBV11-2	NA	TRBJ2-1	NA	TGTGCCAGCAGCCGGGGTCAAGGGGTGAAGCGGAGAAACAATGAGCAGTTCTTC	CASSRGQGVKRRNNEQFF
TRBV6-2/TRBV6-3	many	TRBJ2-3	NA	TGTGCCAGCAGTAGGGGGAGGCAGTACACAGATACGCAGTATTTT	CASSRGRQYTDTQYF